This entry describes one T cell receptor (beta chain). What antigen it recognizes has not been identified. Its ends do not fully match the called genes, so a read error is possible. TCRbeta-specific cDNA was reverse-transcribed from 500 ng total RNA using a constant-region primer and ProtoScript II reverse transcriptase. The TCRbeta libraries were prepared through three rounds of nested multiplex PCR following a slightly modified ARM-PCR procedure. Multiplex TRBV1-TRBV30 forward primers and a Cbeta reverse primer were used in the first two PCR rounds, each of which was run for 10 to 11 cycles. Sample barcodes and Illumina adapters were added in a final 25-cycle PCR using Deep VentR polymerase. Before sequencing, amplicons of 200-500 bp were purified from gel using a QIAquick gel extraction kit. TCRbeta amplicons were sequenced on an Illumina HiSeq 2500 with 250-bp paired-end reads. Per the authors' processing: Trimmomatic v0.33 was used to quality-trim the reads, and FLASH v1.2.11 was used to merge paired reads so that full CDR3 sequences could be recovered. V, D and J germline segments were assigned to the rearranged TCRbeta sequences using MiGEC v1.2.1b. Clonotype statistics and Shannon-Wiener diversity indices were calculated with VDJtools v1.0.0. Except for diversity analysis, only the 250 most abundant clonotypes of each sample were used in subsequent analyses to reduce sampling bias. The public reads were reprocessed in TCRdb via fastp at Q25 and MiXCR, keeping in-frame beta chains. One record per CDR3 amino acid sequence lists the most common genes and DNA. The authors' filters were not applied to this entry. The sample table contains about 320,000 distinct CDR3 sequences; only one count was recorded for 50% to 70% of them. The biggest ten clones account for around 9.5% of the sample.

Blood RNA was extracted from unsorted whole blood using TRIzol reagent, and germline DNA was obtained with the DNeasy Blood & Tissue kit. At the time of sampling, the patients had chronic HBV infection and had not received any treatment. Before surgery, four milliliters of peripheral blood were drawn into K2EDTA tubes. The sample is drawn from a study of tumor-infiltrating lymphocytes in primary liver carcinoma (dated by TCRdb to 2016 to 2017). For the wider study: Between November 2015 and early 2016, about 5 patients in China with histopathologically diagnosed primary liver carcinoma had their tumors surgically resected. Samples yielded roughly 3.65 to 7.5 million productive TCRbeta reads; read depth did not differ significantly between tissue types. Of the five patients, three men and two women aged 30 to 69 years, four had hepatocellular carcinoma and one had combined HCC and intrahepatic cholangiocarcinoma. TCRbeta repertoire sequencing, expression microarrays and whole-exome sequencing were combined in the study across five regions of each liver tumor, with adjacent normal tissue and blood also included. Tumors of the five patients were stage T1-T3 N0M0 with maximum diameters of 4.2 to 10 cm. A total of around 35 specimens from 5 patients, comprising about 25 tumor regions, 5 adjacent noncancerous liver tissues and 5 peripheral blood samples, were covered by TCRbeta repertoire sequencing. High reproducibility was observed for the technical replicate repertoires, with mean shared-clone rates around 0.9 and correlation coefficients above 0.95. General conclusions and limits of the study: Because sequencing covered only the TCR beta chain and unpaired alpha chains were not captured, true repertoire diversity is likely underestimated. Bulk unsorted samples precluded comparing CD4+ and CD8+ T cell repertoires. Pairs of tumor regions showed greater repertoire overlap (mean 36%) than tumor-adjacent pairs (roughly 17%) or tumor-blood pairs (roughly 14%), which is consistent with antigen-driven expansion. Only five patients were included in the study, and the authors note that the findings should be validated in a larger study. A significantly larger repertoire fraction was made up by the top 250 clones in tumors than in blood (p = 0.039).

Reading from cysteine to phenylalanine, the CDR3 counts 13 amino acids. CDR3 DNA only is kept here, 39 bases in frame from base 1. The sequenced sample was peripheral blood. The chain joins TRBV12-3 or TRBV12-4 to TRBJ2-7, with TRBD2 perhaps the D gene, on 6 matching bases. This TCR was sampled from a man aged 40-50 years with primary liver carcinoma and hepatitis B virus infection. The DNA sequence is TGTGCCGGCAGCTTGGAGGGTACGGACGAGCAGTACTTC. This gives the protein CAGSLEGTDEQYF.